Shown below are 28 T cell receptor beta chains from a single sample sequenced in a study of early T cells in non-severe SARS-CoV-2 infection. TCRdb ran MiXCR on the 5' RACE reads and lists one entry per CDR3 protein. The sample lists about 29,000 distinct CDR3 sequences; roughly 5% were seen once. Specimen: whole blood. These receptors all stem from an adult who was a healthcare worker with PCR-confirmed SARS-CoV-2 infection or an uninfected control (not recorded which).

This clonotype was counted many times. The genes are TRBV14 and TRBJ1-1; D gene ambiguous. The CDR3 totals 13 residues. The V end lost 1 base, the J end lost 11 bases, and 14 bases lay between the germline ends. Germline V gene lookup returns CDR1 SGHDN and CDR2 FVKESK. The CDR3 bases are TGTGCCAGCAGCCAAGGATTGAGTGTGGCGGCTTTCTTT. It codes for CASSQGLSVAAFF.

This clonotype has a handful of counts. The genes are TRBV10-2 and TRBJ2-5; 7 bases are shared with TRBD1. The V segment lost 4 bases and the J segment 5 bases; nucleotides outside the gene matches: 10. The V gene's germline CDR1 is WSHSY and CDR2 SAAADI. CDR3 length: 15 residues. Here the CDR3 reads CASSVYFLQGETQYF. The CDR3 nucleotides read TGCGCCAGCAGTGTTTACTTCTTACAGGGGGAGACCCAGTACTTC.

This chain joins TRBV29-1 and TRBJ2-4; either TRBD1 or TRBD2 may fit D (5 bases each). Germline assignment: CDR1 SQVTM and CDR2 ANQGSEA. Trimming removed 3 bases from V and 6 bases from J, with 12 bases in between. CDR3 size: 13 residues. DNA of the CDR3: TGCAGCGTTGAGACCGGGGCAGTAAACATTCAGTACTTC. Translated: CSVETGAVNIQYF.

This clonotype was seen only a few times. The V call is TRBV19, the J call TRBJ2-2, with TRBD1 identical over 7 bases. The CDR3 has 15 residues. V dropped 6 bases and J dropped 5; count of bases not matched to a gene: 9. Per the germline V gene, CDR1 is LNHDA and CDR2 is SQIVND (reference sequence). CDR3 nucleotide sequence: TGTGCCAGTAGCTATGGGACAGATCGGACCGGGGAGCTGTTTTTT. Its translation: CASSYGTDRTGELFF.

This chain joins TRBV7-2 and TRBJ2-6, with D hard to call. CDR1 is SGHTA and CDR2 is FQGNSA in the germline V gene. V was cut by 1 base and J by 0 bases, with 10 bases left in between. The CDR3 consists of 17 residues. The chain's CDR3 is CASSLVQLRSGANVLTF. Here the CDR3 DNA reads TGTGCCAGCAGCTTAGTGCAGCTTCGCTCTGGGGCCAACGTCCTGACTTTC.

This clonotype was recorded at least ten times. This chain uses TRBV20-1 with TRBJ2-7; 9 bases are shared with TRBD2. The V gene end was trimmed by 3 bases and the J gene end by 0 bases; junction bases not matched to a gene: 9. The CDR3 length is 16 residues. Germline lookup yields CDR1 DFQATT and CDR2 SNEGSKA (reference sequence). The CDR3 region has the DNA TGCAGTGCTAGGGTGACTAGCGGCATATCCTCCTACGAGCAGTACTTC. Translated: CSARVTSGISSYEQYF.

This clonotype appeared many times. The genes are TRBV12-5 and TRBJ2-7, with a possible D match to TRBD2 (6 bases). V lost 5 bases, J lost 6 bases, and 26 bases lay in between. CDR1 and CDR2 from the germline V gene are LGHNT and FRNRAP. This CDR3 region has 17 residues. The CDR3 coding sequence is TGTGCTAGTGGTCCGGGTCGGCTGGAGGGAAAGTTTCTCGAGCAGTACTTC. Protein sequence: CASGPGRLEGKFLEQYF. Supplemented by reference TRBV12-5 and TRBJ2-7, the full variable domain reads DARVTQTPRHKVTEMGQEVTMRCQPILGHNTVFWYRQTMMQGLELLAYFRNRAPLDDSGMPKDRFSAEMPDATLATLKIQPSEPRDSAVYFCASGPGRLEGKFLEQYFGPGTRLTVT.

This clonotype has more than one count but fewer than ten. The rearrangement links TRBV7-7 to TRBJ2-3, with a tentative D call TRBD2 (6 bases). V lost 5 bases to trimming and J lost 6 bases, with 18 bases between them. CDR3 length equals 15 residues. Looked up from germline, CDR1 is SSHAT and CDR2 is FNYEAQ (reference sequence). The CDR3 here is CASSPDFHGGDTQYF. In DNA form, the CDR3 reads TGTGCCAGCAGCCCAGACTTCCACGGAGGGGATACGCAGTATTTT.

Ten or more counts support this clonotype. The chain carries TRBV5-6 and TRBJ1-2; 7 nucleotides agree with TRBD1. Germline V gene sequence: CDR1 SGHDT, CDR2 YYEEEE. The trim removed 0 bases at V and 8 bases at J, leaving 7 bases unmatched. This CDR3 contains 14 residues. The CDR3 sequence: CASSLAEGARGYTF. CDR3 DNA sequence: TGTGCCAGCAGCTTGGCCGAGGGGGCGCGAGGCTACACCTTC.

There are a few counts of this clonotype. The rearrangement joins TRBV20-1 to TRBJ2-7, with TRBD1 matching 9 bases. J lost 7 bases, V lost 3 bases, and 10 bases had no gene match. CDR1 and CDR2 from the germline V gene are DFQATT and SNEGSKA (reference sequence). This CDR3 is built from 14 residues. CDR3 nucleotide sequence: TGCAGTGCTAGGGGGACAGGGTTTATTCGGGAGCAGTACTTC. Translating gives CSARGTGFIREQYF.

This clonotype came up many times. Here the CDR3 reads CASFYGGGAFF. The CDR3, as DNA: TGTGCCAGCTTTTATGGAGGCGGAGCTTTCTTT. The chain employs TRBV27 and TRBJ1-1; D is ambiguous. CDR1 is MNHEY and CDR2 is SMNVEV in the germline V gene (reference sequence). This CDR3 region has 11 residues. V shed 8 bases and J shed 10 bases, with 14 bases lying between them.

This clonotype has ten or more counts. The chain has TRBV3-1 and TRBJ2-1, with a possible D match to TRBD2 (6 bases). CDR1 LGHDT and CDR2 YNNKEL come from the germline V gene (reference sequence). V gave up 2 bases and J gave up 2 bases, with 10 bases separating them. This CDR3 is 15 amino acids long. In DNA form, the CDR3 reads TGTGCCAGCAGCCAATTCGGGGGAGCCTACAATGAGCAGTTCTTC. Its translation: CASSQFGGAYNEQFF.

This clonotype was found many times. This chain links TRBV2 with TRBJ2-7; TRBD2 agrees at 7 bases. The CDR3 has 14 residues. Losses at the gene ends were 7 bases for V and 6 bases for J; bases not matched to a gene: 12. Germline lookup yields CDR1 SNHLY and CDR2 FYNNEI. CDR3: CASTLREGLGEQYF. CDR3 sequence (DNA): TGTGCCAGCACCCTAAGGGAGGGTCTGGGCGAGCAGTACTTC.

Ten or more counts support this clonotype. The gene calls are TRBV6-6 and TRBJ2-1, with 7 bases lining up with TRBD2. The CDR3 covers 15 residues. V shed 6 bases, J shed 4 bases, and the junction held 9 bases outside the gene matches. Germline V gene sequence: CDR1 MNHNY, CDR2 SVGAGI (reference sequence). The CDR3, as DNA: TGTGCCAGCAGAGAACAACTAGCGCGTTACAATGAGCAGTTCTTC. Translating gives CASREQLARYNEQFF.

This clonotype came up many times. The chain is built from TRBV5-5 and TRBJ2-1, with 9 bases aligning to TRBD2. After removal of 2 bases from V and 3 bases from J, the junction contained 3 bases not matched to a gene. Looked up from germline, CDR1 is SGHKS and CDR2 is YYEKEE (reference sequence). CDR3 size: 15 residues. CDR3 nucleotide sequence: TGTGCCAGCAGCTTTAGCGGGAGTTTCTACAATGAGCAGTTCTTC. Protein: CASSFSGSFYNEQFF.

The chain couples TRBV12-3 or TRBV12-4 to TRBJ1-1; TRBD1 aligns across 7 bases. The CDR3 consists of 14 residues. V shed 5 bases, J shed 4 bases, and the junction held 7 bases outside the gene matches. The CDR3 here is CASSATGSRTEAFF. CDR3 nucleotides: TGTGCCAGCAGTGCGACAGGGTCCCGCACTGAAGCTTTCTTT.

This clonotype has just a few counts. CDR3 nucleotide sequence: TGTGCCAGCAGTTATAGGCGGGAGTCGAACGGGGAGCTGTTTTTT. Residues: CASSYRRESNGELFF. The chain carries TRBV6-2 or TRBV6-3 and TRBJ2-2; 7 bases line up with TRBD2. CDR3 size: 15 residues. CDR1 and CDR2 from the germline V gene are MNHEY and SVGEGT. J gave up 7 bases and V 3 bases, and 8 bases lay outside the gene matches.

This clonotype was recorded a few times. This chain uses TRBV10-2 with TRBJ2-7; D is ambiguous. The length of the CDR3 is 12 residues. Germline-derived CDR1 and CDR2 are WSHSY and SAAADI. V lost 8 bases to trimming and J lost 1 base, with 9 bases between them. This CDR3 is CASDPGSYEQYF. For the CDR3, the DNA is TGCGCCAGCGACCCAGGATCCTACGAGCAGTACTTC.

This clonotype was seen many times. The chain carries TRBV10-2 and TRBJ1-2, with 10 bases matching TRBD1. This CDR3 has 14 amino acids. Germline-derived CDR1 and CDR2 are WSHSY and SAAADI. V lost 6 bases to trimming and J lost 7 bases; unmatched junction nucleotides: 8. CDR3 sequence reads: CASSPGTGVFGYTF. The CDR3 coding sequence is TGCGCCAGCAGCCCCGGGACAGGGGTTTTTGGCTACACCTTC.

This clonotype came up many times. The rearrangement uses TRBV7-6 and TRBJ2-1; 7 bases fit TRBD1. CDR1 is SGHVS and CDR2 is FNYEAQ in the germline V gene. The CDR3 covers 17 residues. Trimming removed 0 bases from V and 4 bases from J; junction bases left unmatched: 9. This CDR3 reads CASSLARDSLGYNEQFF. CDR3 nucleotides: TGTGCCAGCAGCTTAGCCAGGGACAGCTTAGGGTACAATGAGCAGTTCTTC.

This clonotype occurred a few times. The J gene is TRBJ2-3, the V gene TRBV11-2; tentatively, D is TRBD1 or TRBD2 (5 bases each). This CDR3 comprises 15 residues. Germline-derived CDR1 and CDR2 are SGHAT and FQNNGV. V was cut by 1 base and J by 8 bases, with 16 bases left in between. The CDR3 protein is CASSLVVGPAGTQYF. In DNA, the CDR3 is TGTGCCAGCAGCTTAGTCGTGGGACCGGCCGGTACGCAGTATTTT.

This clonotype was observed a handful of times. J is TRBJ1-4 and V is TRBV6-1, with D hard to call. Trimming pared 4 bases from V and 5 bases from J, leaving 8 bases between. Germline loops: CDR1 MNHNS, CDR2 SASEGT. The CDR3 runs to 13 residues. The DNA for the CDR3 is TGTGCCAGCAGTGTTTCCCGGAATGAAAAACTGTTTTTT. This sequence encodes CASSVSRNEKLFF.

This clonotype was picked up many times. V is TRBV11-2 and J is TRBJ2-2, with D tentatively TRBD2 (6 bases). Germline V lookup: CDR1 SGHAT, CDR2 FQNNGV. Trimming shortened V by 4 bases and J by 4 bases, and 16 bases separated the two germline ends. This CDR3 comprises 16 residues. DNA of the CDR3: TGTGCCAGCAGCTCGAGCAGGACCGGGGGCACCGGGGAGCTGTTTTTT. It specifies CASSSSRTGGTGELFF.

This clonotype was picked up one time. A read error may explain this, as a much larger clone is one base away. The chain recombines TRBV4-3 with TRBJ2-4, with TRBD1 as a possible D gene (5 bases). Germline CDR1 LGHNA, CDR2 YSLEER. The CDR3 extends over 15 amino acids. CDR3 amino acids: CASNQGRQRKNIQYF. CDR3 in DNA: TGCGCCAGCAACCAAGGACGACAGAGAAAAAACATTCAGTACTTC.

The rearrangement uses TRBV11-2 and TRBJ1-3; D might be TRBD1 (6 bases). V lost 5 bases and J lost 0, with 11 bases in between. This CDR3 contains 15 residues. Germline V gene lookup returns CDR1 SGHAT and CDR2 FQNNGV. The DNA for the CDR3 is TGTGCCAGCAGCCAGGGGACCGTCTCTGGAAACACCATATATTTT. Translation: CASSQGTVSGNTIYF.

This clonotype was counted many times. V is TRBV7-2 and J is TRBJ2-4, with 7 nucleotides matching TRBD1. The CDR3 sequence is 18 residues long. Germline values: CDR1 SGHTA, CDR2 FQGNSA. The V segment lost 4 bases and the J segment 0 bases; nucleotides outside the gene matches: 12. CDR3 nucleotide sequence: TGTGCCAGCAGCTCGACCGGGACAGAGACCCTAGCCAAAAACATTCAGTACTTC. Protein product: CASSSTGTETLAKNIQYF. Based on the CDR3 plus reference TRBV7-2 and TRBJ2-4, the full variable domain is GAGVSQSPSNKVTEKGKDVELRCDPISGHTALYWYRQSLGQGLEFLIYFQGNSAPDKSGLPSDRFSAERTGGSVSTLTIQRTQQEDSAVYLCASSSTGTETLAKNIQYFGAGTRLSVL.

The rearrangement links TRBV20-1 to TRBJ2-3; D may be TRBD2 (5 bases). The V gene lost 1 base and the J gene lost 0 bases, with 5 bases spanning the gap. The CDR3 covers 13 residues. CDR1 is DFQATT and CDR2 is SNEGSKA in the germline V gene (reference sequence). CDR3 in amino acids: CSARAGSTDTQYF. CDR3 DNA: TGCAGTGCTAGAGCGGGGAGCACAGATACGCAGTATTTT.

The rearrangement uses TRBV5-1 and TRBJ1-1; no definite D call. CDR3 length equals 13 residues. Between the trimmed V and J ends, which lost 2 bases and 1 base, there was a span of 6 bases. The V gene's germline CDR1 is SGHRS and CDR2 YFSETQ. CDR3 coding DNA: TGCGCCAGCAGCTTTTACGGGAACACTGAAGCTTTCTTT. This translates into CASSFYGNTEAFF.